What follows are 14 T cell receptor beta chains derived from one specimen sequenced in a study of blood T cells in healthy people across ages (dated by TCRdb to about 2015). The library was generated by 5' RACE. The reads were generated on an Illumina HiSeq 2500. A second 7 to 11 cycle PCR used a sample-barcoded 5' primer and a J-beta primer mix. TCRdb reanalyzed the raw reads on its own, using fastp at Q25 for trimming and MiXCR for clone calling, and kept in-frame beta chains. Rows are combined by CDR3 protein, so each entry shows the most common genes and DNA. The table for this sample lists about 1,400,000 distinct CDR3 sequences; 55% to 75% of them were counted only once. The ten largest make up approximately 7% of the sample. The specimen was blood. These receptors were obtained from a man aged 18 to 29 in good health.

The gene calls are TRBV5-1 and TRBJ2-7; 12 bases are a match to TRBD2. Germline trimming cut 5 bases from V and 7 bases from J; bases unmatched to any gene: 7. The CDR3 loop spans 14 amino acids. The germline gives CDR1 SGHRS, CDR2 YFSETQ. CDR3 sequence: CASSPSGGAREQYF. CDR3 bases: TGCGCCAGCAGTCCTAGCGGGGGGGCAAGAGAGCAGTACTTC.

The gene calls are TRBV4-3 and TRBJ1-2, with D possibly matching TRBD1 (5 bases). The CDR3 is made up of 15 amino acids. CDR1 LGHNA and CDR2 YSLEER come from the germline V gene. The V gene lost 0 bases and the J gene lost 6 bases, with 14 bases spanning the gap. The CDR3 is CASSQEEGVADGYTF. CDR3 DNA sequence: TGCGCCAGCAGCCAAGAAGAAGGGGTGGCCGATGGCTACACCTTC.

The rearrangement uses TRBV4-3 and TRBJ2-3; 8 nucleotides match TRBD2. CDR1 and CDR2 from the germline V gene are LGHNA and YSLEER. Trimming cost V 2 bases and J 7 bases; bases outside gene matches: 5. This CDR3 is 14 amino acids long. The CDR3 DNA is TGCGCCAGCAGCCAAATAGCGGGGTACTATACGCAGTATTTT. Protein: CASSQIAGYYTQYF.

This clonotype turned up a few times. This rearrangement joins TRBV29-1 to TRBJ2-5; D remains ambiguous. The germline CDR1 and CDR2 sequences are SQVTM and ANQGSEA. V lost 6 bases to trimming and J lost 5 bases, with 16 bases between them. The CDR3 loop spans 13 amino acids. The CDR3 bases are TGCAGCGTGGGTGTTGGCGGCAGCGAGACCCAGTACTTC. This gives the protein CSVGVGGSETQYF. The full variable domain, its missing parts supplied by reference TRBV29-1 and TRBJ2-5, is SAVISQKPSRDICQRGTSLTIQCQVDSQVTMMFWYRQQPGQSLTLIATANQGSEATYESGFVIDKFPISRPNLTFSTLTVSNMSPEDSSIYLCSVGVGGSETQYFGPGTRLLVL.

The genes are TRBV4-1 and TRBJ2-2; D call uncertain. The CDR3 has 14 residues. V lost 0 bases and J 4 bases, leaving 6 bases between the germline ends. CDR1 and CDR2 from the germline V gene are MGHRA and YSYEKL. The DNA of the CDR3 is TGCGCCAGCAGCCAAGATTCGGGCACCGGGGAGCTGTTTTTT. Amino acid sequence: CASSQDSGTGELFF.

The gene calls are TRBV4-3 and TRBJ2-3; 8 bases are shared with TRBD2. With V trimmed by 1 base and J by 11 bases, 5 bases remained unmatched. This CDR3 contains 13 residues. CDR1 and CDR2 from the germline V gene are LGHNA and YSLEER. CDR3 DNA: TGCGCCAGCAGCCAAGGGGTGGCGGGGGGGCAGTATTTT. Its protein product is CASSQGVAGGQYF.

The table lists this clonotype with a few counts. The chain links TRBV5-1 to TRBJ2-1; D might be TRBD2 (5 bases). The CDR3 consists of 13 residues. Germline V CDR1 and CDR2: SGHRS, YFSETQ. Trimming pared 2 bases from V and 3 bases from J, leaving 6 bases between. The CDR3, as DNA: TGCGCCAGCAGCTTTACTAGCTACAATGAGCAGTTCTTC. Amino acid sequence: CASSFTSYNEQFF.

The gene calls are TRBV7-2 and TRBJ2-1; TRBD2 matches at 14 bases. The trim removed 5 bases at V and 14 bases at J, leaving 17 bases unmatched. The CDR3 runs 17 residues. The germline CDR1 and CDR2 sequences are SGHTA and FQGNSA. The DNA of the CDR3 is TGTGCCAGCAGCCCGAGATCGGGACTAGCGGGAGATAGTTCGGAGTTCTTC. It translates to CASSPRSGLAGDSSEFF.

The rearrangement uses TRBV27 and TRBJ2-4; D is possibly TRBD2 (5 bases). There are 14 residues in the CDR3. Germline-derived CDR1 and CDR2 are MNHEY and SMNVEV (reference sequence). V lost 8 bases and J lost 13, with 24 bases in between. The CDR3 sequence: CASRDRAEDLNQYF. The CDR3 coding sequence is TGTGCCAGCCGTGACCGAGCGGAGGATTTGAACCAGTACTTC.

The V call is TRBV7-2, the J call TRBJ1-2; possible D gene TRBD1, 5 bases. This CDR3 has 14 amino acids. Between the trimmed V and J ends, which lost 0 bases and 0 bases, there was a span of 5 bases. Germline CDR1 reads SGHTA; CDR2 reads FQGNSA. CDR3 in amino acids: CASSLATANYGYTF. The CDR3 coding sequence is TGTGCCAGCAGCTTAGCGACAGCTAACTATGGCTACACCTTC.

The J gene is TRBJ1-2, the V gene TRBV6-2 or TRBV6-3; possible D gene TRBD1, 5 bases. Germline loops: CDR1 MNHEY, CDR2 SVGEGT. The CDR3 covers 14 residues. Trimming shortened V by 1 base and J by 4 bases, and 10 bases separated the two germline ends. The CDR3, as DNA: TGTGCCAGCAGTTACTACAGGCCCGTCTATGGCTACACCTTC. It yields the protein CASSYYRPVYGYTF.

This chain connects TRBV25-1 to TRBJ1-6; D perhaps matches TRBD1 (6 bases). With 3 bases removed from V and 9 bases from J, the gap between germline ends came to 9 bases. The CDR3 length is 13 residues. Germline CDR1 is MGHDK and CDR2 is SYGVNS. The CDR3 nucleotides are TGTGCCAGCAGTGACAGGGGACGTTCACCCCTCCACTTT. It specifies CASSDRGRSPLHF.

This clonotype was picked up a small number of times. V and J are TRBV28 and TRBJ2-1; the match to TRBD1 covers 7 bases. The trim removed 4 bases at V and 13 bases at J, leaving 7 bases unmatched. This CDR3 is 12 amino acids long. Per the germline V gene, CDR1 is MDHEN and CDR2 is SYDVKM. The CDR3 region has the DNA TGTGCCAGCAGTTCGAGACAGGGTAGCCAGTTCTTC. This gives the protein CASSSRQGSQFF.

The chain recombines TRBV20-1 with TRBJ2-4, with no clear D. The J call is in doubt because the DNA end fits TRBJ2-7 better. CDR1 is DFQATT and CDR2 is SNEGSKA in the germline V gene (reference sequence). The CDR3 is 11 amino acids. CDR3 bases: TGCAGTGCTAGCAAAGACTACGAGCAGTACTTC. This gives the protein CSASKDYEQYF.